A single sample gave rise to the 21 T cell receptor beta chains below, sequenced in a study of blood T cell repertoires in COVID-19. Sequencing used immunoSEQ multiplex PCR; TCRdb keeps in-frame clones, though not all of them. The repertoire holds 90,000 to 100,000 clones, about 90% seen once, with 3.5% to 5.5% in the top ten. Sequencing input: peripheral blood. The origin of the receptors is a man in his 70s with acute or convalescent COVID-19.

DNA of the CDR3: TGCGCCAGCAGGTCTTCCGGGGGACCTTACAATGAGCAGTTCTTC. This codes for CASRSSGGPYNEQFF. The chain carries TRBV5-1 and TRBJ2-1; tentatively, D is TRBD2 (6 bases). Deletions cut 5 bases from V and 4 bases from J, with 16 bases between. CDR1 is SGHRS, CDR2 YFSETQ, per germline. The CDR3 is made up of 15 amino acids.

The chain is built from TRBV11-2 and TRBJ2-7; TRBD1 aligns across 7 bases. The J segment lost 1 base and the V segment lost 2 bases, leaving 2 bases of the junction unmatched. Per the germline V gene, CDR1 is SGHAT and CDR2 is FQNNGV. The CDR3 consists of 14 residues. The CDR3, as DNA: TGTGCCAGCAGCTTATTGGGACAGTCCTACGAGCAGTACGTC. It specifies CASSLLGQSYEQYV.

The chain links TRBV15 to TRBJ1-5; 11 bases are shared with TRBD1. Per germline, CDR1 LNHNV and CDR2 YYDKDF (reference sequence). This CDR3 region has 18 residues. V trimming: 0 bases; J trimming: 2 bases; junction bases outside the gene matches: 6. The CDR3 region has the DNA TGTGCCACCAGCAGAGATGGGACAGGGGGTTTGGGCAATCAGCCCCAGCATTTT. Encoded protein: CATSRDGTGGLGNQPQHF.

The chain carries TRBV5-1 and TRBJ1-6; D is unresolved. The length of the CDR3 is 14 residues. Germline loops: CDR1 SGHRS, CDR2 YFSETQ. V was trimmed by 0 bases and J by 7 bases, leaving 8 bases between them. The CDR3 reads CASSLDSTNSPLHF. CDR3 coding DNA: TGCGCCAGCAGCTTGGACTCTACCAATTCACCCCTCCACTTT.

This rearrangement joins TRBV15 to TRBJ2-2; D might be TRBD1 (8 bases). V was cut by 3 bases and J by 7 bases, with 15 bases left in between. The germline V gene encodes CDR1 LNHNV and CDR2 YYDKDF (reference sequence). This CDR3 has 15 residues. The CDR3 region is CATSSQQGGSGELFF. DNA for the CDR3: TGTGCCACCAGCAGTCAACAGGGGGGGAGCGGGGAGCTGTTTTTT.

The chain uses TRBV18 and TRBJ1-2; a possible D gene is TRBD1 (5 bases). This CDR3 comprises 14 residues. Trimming pared 3 bases from V and 1 base from J, leaving 9 bases between. Germline CDR1 reads KGHSH; CDR2 reads LQKENI. The CDR3 DNA reads as TGTGCCAGCTCACCCACGACAGATAACTATGGCTACACCTTC. It codes for CASSPTTDNYGYTF.

The chain links TRBV14 to TRBJ1-6, with 11 bases lining up with TRBD1. V shed 1 base, J shed 8 bases, and the junction held 7 bases outside the gene matches. The CDR3 loop spans 17 amino acids. Germline CDR1 reads SGHDN; CDR2 reads FVKESK. In DNA, the CDR3 is TGTGCCAGCAGCCAAGCCGGAGGGGGACAGGGGGATTCACCCCTCCACTTT. Residues: CASSQAGGGQGDSPLHF.

The V and J genes are TRBV5-1 and TRBJ1-4, with 7 bases aligning to TRBD1. From germline, CDR1 is SGHRS and CDR2 YFSETQ. The V segment lost 6 bases and the J segment 2 bases; nucleotides outside the gene matches: 7. The CDR3 is 15 residues long. The CDR3 DNA reads as TGCGCCAGCAAGCTCTTGACAGGGACTAATGAAAAACTGTTTTTT. This gives the protein CASKLLTGTNEKLFF.

This clone has a handful of counts. V is TRBV10-2 and J is TRBJ2-7, with 8 bases aligning to TRBD1. V shed 8 bases, J shed 2 bases, and the junction held 8 bases outside the gene matches. This CDR3 is built from 14 residues. CDR1 and CDR2 from the germline V gene are WSHSY and SAAADI. The CDR3, as DNA: TGCGCCAGCTCCAGAGACAGGGGCCCCTACGAGCAGTACGTC. Protein: CASSRDRGPYEQYV.

The chain links TRBV18 to TRBJ1-4; D remains ambiguous. Trimming took 6 bases from V and 8 from J, leaving 16 bases between them. From germline, CDR1 is KGHSH and CDR2 LQKENI. The CDR3 runs 14 residues. The CDR3 protein is CASSTTGIGEKLFF. In nucleotides, the CDR3 is TGTGCCAGCTCGACGACCGGGATAGGGGAAAAACTGTTTTTT.

The V gene is TRBV6-5, the J gene TRBJ1-1, with D possibly matching TRBD1 (5 bases). V gave up 5 bases and J gave up 3 bases, with 13 bases separating them. CDR1 and CDR2 (germline): MNHEY, SVGAGI. The CDR3 is 14 residues long. CDR3 region: CASSLTGRDTEAFF. In nucleotides, the CDR3 is TGTGCCAGCAGTCTAACAGGACGTGACACTGAAGCTTTCTTT.

The gene calls are TRBV2 and TRBJ2-7; TRBD1 agrees at 9 bases. The J segment lost 2 bases and the V segment lost 5 bases, leaving 4 bases of the junction unmatched. This CDR3 has 14 amino acids. Germline CDR1 SNHLY, CDR2 FYNNEI. CDR3 DNA sequence: TGTGCCAGCAGTCTGGGACAGGGCGCCTACGAGCAGTACTTC. Its protein product is CASSLGQGAYEQYF.

The rearrangement joins TRBV6-5 to TRBJ1-1; possible D gene TRBD1, 5 bases. With 0 bases removed from V and 10 bases from J, the gap between germline ends came to 9 bases. This CDR3 is built from 12 residues. Germline V lookup: CDR1 MNHEY, CDR2 SVGAGI. For the CDR3, the DNA is TGTGCCAGCAGTTACTCGGACGGGGGAGCTTTCTTT. Residues: CASSYSDGGAFF.

The V call is TRBV4-1, the J call TRBJ1-4, with D possibly matching TRBD1 (5 bases). The CDR3 is 13 residues long. Trimming removed 4 bases from V and 8 bases from J, with 11 bases in between. The germline V gene has CDR1 MGHRA and CDR2 YSYEKL. The DNA for the CDR3 is TGCGCCAGCAGCCTACGCCGGGGGGAAAAACTGTTTTTT. This sequence encodes CASSLRRGEKLFF.

As DNA, the CDR3 is TGTGCCAGCAGGGGGACAGGGGGCTTTGGGGCCAACGTCCTGACTTTC. It yields the protein CASRGTGGFGANVLTF. The rearrangement joins TRBV2 to TRBJ2-6; 12 bases align to TRBD1. Germline-derived CDR1 and CDR2 are SNHLY and FYNNEI. With 6 bases clipped from V and 3 bases from J, the junction kept 3 bases outside the gene matches. This CDR3 is built from 16 residues.

This chain links TRBV5-1 with TRBJ1-1; TRBD1 might be the D (5 bases). The CDR3 covers 15 residues. CDR1 and CDR2 from the germline V gene are SGHRS and YFSETQ. The V gene lost 0 bases and the J gene lost 1 base, with 10 bases spanning the gap. The CDR3 bases are TGCGCCAGCAGCTTGGTGGGGACTGCGAACACTGAAGCTTTCTTT. Translation: CASSLVGTANTEAFF.

The rearrangement joins TRBV4-1 to TRBJ2-6, with 9 bases aligning to TRBD1. Germline loops: CDR1 MGHRA, CDR2 YSYEKL. V trimming: 0 bases; J trimming: 1 base; junction bases outside the gene matches: 4. The length of the CDR3 is 18 residues. CDR3 DNA: TGCGCCAGCAGCCAAGAGGGACAGGGTCCATCTGGGGCCAACGTCCTGACTTTC. As protein: CASSQEGQGPSGANVLTF.

The chain joins TRBV29-1 to TRBJ1-2, with TRBD1 matching over 8 bases. This CDR3 has 13 amino acids. V lost 5 bases to trimming and J lost 6 bases; unmatched junction nucleotides: 8. Germline values: CDR1 SQVTM, CDR2 ANQGSEA. In DNA form, the CDR3 reads TGCAGCGTTTCAGGGGGCCGACGACATGGCTACACCTTC. It translates to CSVSGGRRHGYTF.

J is TRBJ2-7 and V is TRBV7-9; no reliable D call. Germline V gene sequence: CDR1 SEHNR, CDR2 FQNEAQ (reference sequence). CDR3 length equals 13 residues. V gave up 2 bases and J gave up 2 bases, with 7 bases separating them. The CDR3 DNA is TGTGCCAGCAGCTTACAACAGACCTACGAGCAGTACTTC. Its translation is CASSLQQTYEQYF.

The chain employs TRBV20-1 and TRBJ1-1; D unresolved. The germline V and J ends were trimmed by 6 bases and 1 base, with 6 bases remaining between them. The CDR3 loop spans 11 amino acids. Germline values: CDR1 DFQATT, CDR2 SNEGSKA (reference sequence). The DNA for the CDR3 is TGCAGTGCCACGGGGAACACTGAAGCTTTCTTT. It specifies CSATGNTEAFF.

V is TRBV3-1 (or the pseudogene TRBV3-2) and J is TRBJ2-1, with 13 nucleotides matching TRBD2. The V gene's germline CDR1 is LGHDT and CDR2 YNNKEL (reference sequence). CDR3 length: 15 residues. The V gene end was trimmed by 2 bases and the J gene end by 10 bases; junction bases not matched to a gene: 5. The CDR3 sequence: CASSQWTSGGVEQFF. The CDR3 DNA is TGTGCCAGCAGCCAATGGACTAGCGGGGGAGTGGAGCAGTTCTTC.